This TCR beta chain was retrieved from a study of early T cells in non-severe SARS-CoV-2 infection. Whole-study results and caveats: VDJdb-based annotation leaned toward anti-spike CD8 responses and missed private and CD4 specificities.

Unique molecular identifiers were added to individual cDNA molecules. TCRdb used MiXCR to reprocess the 5' RACE reads, holding one entry per CDR3 protein. Of around 99,000 distinct CDR3 sequences in the sample, over 15% are singletons; the top ten hold just over 5%. V lost 5 bases and J 2 bases, leaving 6 bases between the germline ends. The V gene's germline CDR1 is SEHNR and CDR2 FQNEAQ (reference sequence). This CDR3 has 12 amino acids. Turning to this clonotype: Its antigen is not known. A much larger clone sits a single nucleotide away, making a read error possible.

Material: whole blood, obtained at baseline. The sequence came from an adult who was a healthcare worker with PCR-confirmed SARS-CoV-2 infection or an uninfected control (not recorded which). The chain couples TRBV7-9 to TRBJ2-5; no definite D call. DNA of the CDR3: TGTGCCAGCAGCCTAGTTCAAGAGACCCAGTACTTC. It is translated as CASSLVQETQYF. Full variable domain (missing parts from reference TRBV7-9 and TRBJ2-5): DTGVSQNPRHKITKRGQNVTFRCDPISEHNRLYWYRQTLGQGPEFLTYFQNEAQLEKSRLLSDRFSAERPKGSFSTLEIQRTEQGDSAMYLCASSLVQETQYFGPGTRLLVL.